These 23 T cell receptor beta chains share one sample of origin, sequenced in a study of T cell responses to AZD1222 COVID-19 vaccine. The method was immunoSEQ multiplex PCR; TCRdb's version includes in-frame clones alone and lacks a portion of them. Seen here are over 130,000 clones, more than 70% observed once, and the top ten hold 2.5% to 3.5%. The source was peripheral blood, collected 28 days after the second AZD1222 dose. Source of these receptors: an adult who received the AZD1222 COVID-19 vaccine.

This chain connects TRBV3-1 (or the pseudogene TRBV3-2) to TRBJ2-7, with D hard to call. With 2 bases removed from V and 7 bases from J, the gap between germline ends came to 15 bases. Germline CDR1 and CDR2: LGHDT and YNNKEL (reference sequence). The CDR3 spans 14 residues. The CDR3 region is CASSQPGPGSEQYF. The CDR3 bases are TGTGCCAGCAGCCAACCCGGGCCCGGGTCTGAGCAGTACTTC.

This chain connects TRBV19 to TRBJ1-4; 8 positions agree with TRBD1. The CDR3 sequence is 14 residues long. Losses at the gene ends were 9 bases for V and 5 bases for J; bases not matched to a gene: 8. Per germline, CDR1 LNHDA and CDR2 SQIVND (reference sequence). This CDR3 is CASMDRAFNEKLFF. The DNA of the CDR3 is TGTGCCAGCATGGACAGGGCCTTCAATGAAAAACTGTTTTTT. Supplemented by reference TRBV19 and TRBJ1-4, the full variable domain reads DGGITQSPKYLFRKEGQNVTLSCEQNLNHDAMYWYRQDPGQGLRLIYYSQIVNDFQKGDIAEGYSVSREKKESFPLTVTSAQKNPTAFYLCASMDRAFNEKLFFGSGTQLSVL.

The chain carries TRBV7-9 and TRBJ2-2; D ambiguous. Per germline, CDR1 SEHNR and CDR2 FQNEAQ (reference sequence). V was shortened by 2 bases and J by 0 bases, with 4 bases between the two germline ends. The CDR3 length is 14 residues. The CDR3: CASSLLSNTGELFF. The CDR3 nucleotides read TGTGCCAGCAGCTTATTGTCGAACACCGGGGAGCTGTTTTTT. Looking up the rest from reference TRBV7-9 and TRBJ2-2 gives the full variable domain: DTGVSQNPRHKITKRGQNVTFRCDPISEHNRLYWYRQTLGQGPEFLTYFQNEAQLEKSRLLSDRFSAERPKGSFSTLEIQRTEQGDSAMYLCASSLLSNTGELFFGEGSRLTVL.

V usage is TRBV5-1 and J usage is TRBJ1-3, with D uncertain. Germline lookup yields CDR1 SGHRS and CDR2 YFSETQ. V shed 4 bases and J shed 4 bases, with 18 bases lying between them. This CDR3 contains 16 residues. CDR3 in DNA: TGCGCCAGCAGCCCGGACTGGTCACTACGGGGAAACACCATATATTTT. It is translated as CASSPDWSLRGNTIYF.

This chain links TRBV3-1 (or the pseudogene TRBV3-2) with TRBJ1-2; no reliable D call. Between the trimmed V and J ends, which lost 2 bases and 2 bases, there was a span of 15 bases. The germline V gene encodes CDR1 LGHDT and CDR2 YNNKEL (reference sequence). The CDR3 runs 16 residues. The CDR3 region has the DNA TGTGCCAGCAGCCAAAGTGGCGGAAGGGCCAACTATGGCTACACCTTC. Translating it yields CASSQSGGRANYGYTF.

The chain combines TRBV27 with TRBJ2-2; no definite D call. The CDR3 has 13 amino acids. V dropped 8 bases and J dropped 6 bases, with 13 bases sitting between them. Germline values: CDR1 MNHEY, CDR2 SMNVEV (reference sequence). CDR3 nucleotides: TGTGCCAGCCAACGGCCTGGCGCCGGGGAGCTGTTTTTT. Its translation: CASQRPGAGELFF.

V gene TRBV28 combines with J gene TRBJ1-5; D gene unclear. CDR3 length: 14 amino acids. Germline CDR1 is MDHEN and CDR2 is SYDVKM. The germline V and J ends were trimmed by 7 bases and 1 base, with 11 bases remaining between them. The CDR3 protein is CASIQSPSNQPQHF. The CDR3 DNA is TGTGCCAGCATTCAATCCCCGAGCAATCAGCCCCAGCATTTT.

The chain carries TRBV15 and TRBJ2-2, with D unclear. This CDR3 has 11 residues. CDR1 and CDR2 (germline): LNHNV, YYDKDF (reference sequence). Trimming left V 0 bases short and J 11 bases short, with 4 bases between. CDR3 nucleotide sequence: TGTGCCACCAGCAGAGATGGAGAGCTGTTTTTT. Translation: CATSRDGELFF.

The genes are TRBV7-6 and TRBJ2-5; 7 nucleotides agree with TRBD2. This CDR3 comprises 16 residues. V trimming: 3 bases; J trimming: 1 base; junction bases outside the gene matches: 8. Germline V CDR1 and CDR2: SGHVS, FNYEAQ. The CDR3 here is CASSFRSSGFQETQYF. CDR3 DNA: TGTGCCAGCAGCTTTAGGTCTAGCGGATTCCAAGAGACCCAGTACTTC. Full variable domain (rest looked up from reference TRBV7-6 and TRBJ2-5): GAGVSQSPRYKVTKRGQDVALRCDPISGHVSLYWYRQALGQGPEFLTYFNYEAQQDKSGLPNDRFSAERPEGSISTLTIQRTEQRDSAMYRCASSFRSSGFQETQYFGPGTRLLVL.

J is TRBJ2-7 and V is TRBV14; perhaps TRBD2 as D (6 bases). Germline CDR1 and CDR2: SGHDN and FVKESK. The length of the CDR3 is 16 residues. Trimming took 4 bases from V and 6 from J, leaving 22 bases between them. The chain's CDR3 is CASSPSRVGGALEQYF. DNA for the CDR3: TGTGCCAGCAGCCCATCCAGGGTTGGAGGGGCTCTCGAGCAGTACTTC.

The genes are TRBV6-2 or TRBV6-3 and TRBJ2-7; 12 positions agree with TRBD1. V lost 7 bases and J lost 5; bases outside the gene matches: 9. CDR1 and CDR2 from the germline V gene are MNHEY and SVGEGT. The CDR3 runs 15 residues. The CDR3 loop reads CASTPRRDRGHEQYF. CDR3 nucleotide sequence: TGTGCCAGCACCCCCCGTCGGGACAGGGGGCACGAGCAGTACTTC.

Written as DNA, the CDR3 is TGTGCCAGCAGCCCCCTTTACTTAGATGAAAAACTGTTTTTT. Encoded protein: CASSPLYLDEKLFF. V usage is TRBV2 and J usage is TRBJ1-4; D call uncertain. CDR1 SNHLY and CDR2 FYNNEI come from the germline V gene. V gave up 6 bases and J gave up 6 bases, with 14 bases separating them. The CDR3 sequence is 14 residues long.

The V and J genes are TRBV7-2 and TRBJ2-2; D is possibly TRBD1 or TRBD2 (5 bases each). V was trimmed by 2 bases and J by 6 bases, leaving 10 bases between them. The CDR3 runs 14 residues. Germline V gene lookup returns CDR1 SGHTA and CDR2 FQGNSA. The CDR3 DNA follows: TGTGCCAGCAGCTTATACGAGGGGTCCGGGGAGCTGTTTTTT. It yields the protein CASSLYEGSGELFF. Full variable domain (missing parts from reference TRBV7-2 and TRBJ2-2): GAGVSQSPSNKVTEKGKDVELRCDPISGHTALYWYRQSLGQGLEFLIYFQGNSAPDKSGLPSDRFSAERTGGSVSTLTIQRTQQEDSAVYLCASSLYEGSGELFFGEGSRLTVL.

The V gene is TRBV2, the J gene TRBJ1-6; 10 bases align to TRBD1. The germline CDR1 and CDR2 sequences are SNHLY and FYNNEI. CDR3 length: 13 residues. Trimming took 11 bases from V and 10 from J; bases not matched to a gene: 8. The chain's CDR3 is CALSGDRGSPLHF. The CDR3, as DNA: TGTGCCCTCAGTGGGGACAGGGGCTCACCCCTCCACTTT.

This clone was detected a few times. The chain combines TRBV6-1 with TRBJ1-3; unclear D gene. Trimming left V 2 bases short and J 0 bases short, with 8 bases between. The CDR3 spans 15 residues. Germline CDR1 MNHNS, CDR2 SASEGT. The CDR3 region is CASSELRDSGNTIYF. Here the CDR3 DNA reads TGTGCCAGCAGTGAACTAAGGGACTCTGGAAACACCATATATTTT.

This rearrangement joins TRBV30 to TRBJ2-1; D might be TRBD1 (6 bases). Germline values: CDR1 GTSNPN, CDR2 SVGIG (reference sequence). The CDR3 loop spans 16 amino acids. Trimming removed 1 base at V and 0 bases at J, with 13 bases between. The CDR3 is CAWSGTVRSSYNEQFF. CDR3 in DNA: TGTGCCTGGAGTGGGACAGTTCGTAGCTCCTACAATGAGCAGTTCTTC.

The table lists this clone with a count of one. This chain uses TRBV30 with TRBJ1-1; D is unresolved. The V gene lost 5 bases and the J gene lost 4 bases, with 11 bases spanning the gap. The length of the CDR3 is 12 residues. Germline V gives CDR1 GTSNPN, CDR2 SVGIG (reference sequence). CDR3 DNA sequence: TGTGCCTGGGGTGGACGGACCACTGAAGCTTTCTTT. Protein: CAWGGRTTEAFF. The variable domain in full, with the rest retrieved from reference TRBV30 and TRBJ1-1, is SQTIHQWPATLVQPVGSPLSLECTVEGTSNPNLYWYRQAAGRGLQLLFYSVGIGQISSEVPQNLSASRPQDRQFILSSKKLLLSDSGFYLCAWGGRTTEAFFGQGTRLTVV.

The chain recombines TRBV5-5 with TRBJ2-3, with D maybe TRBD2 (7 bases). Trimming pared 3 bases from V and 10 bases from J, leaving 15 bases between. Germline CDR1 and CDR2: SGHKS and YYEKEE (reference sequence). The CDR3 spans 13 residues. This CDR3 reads CASSWGGPDAQYF. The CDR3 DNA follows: TGTGCCAGCAGCTGGGGGGGGCCGGATGCGCAGTATTTT.

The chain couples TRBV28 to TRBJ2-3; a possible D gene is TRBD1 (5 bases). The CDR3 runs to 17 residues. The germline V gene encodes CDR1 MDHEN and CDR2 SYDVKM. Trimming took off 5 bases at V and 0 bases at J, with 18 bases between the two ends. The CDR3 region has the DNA TGTGCCAGCAGTCCCTGGGGCAGGGTATCCAGCACAGATACGCAGTATTTT. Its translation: CASSPWGRVSSTDTQYF.

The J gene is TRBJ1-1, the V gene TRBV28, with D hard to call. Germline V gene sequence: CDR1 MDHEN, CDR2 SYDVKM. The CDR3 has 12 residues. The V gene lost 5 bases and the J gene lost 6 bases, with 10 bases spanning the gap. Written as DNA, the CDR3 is TGTGCCAGCAGTCGAAACACCCCTGAAGCTTTCTTT. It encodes CASSRNTPEAFF.

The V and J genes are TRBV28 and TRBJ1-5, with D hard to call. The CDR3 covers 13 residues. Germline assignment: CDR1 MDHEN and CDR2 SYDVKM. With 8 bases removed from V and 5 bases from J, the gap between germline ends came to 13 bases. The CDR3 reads CASSRQEHQPQHF. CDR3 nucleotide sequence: TGTGCCAGCTCAAGGCAGGAGCATCAGCCCCAGCATTTT.

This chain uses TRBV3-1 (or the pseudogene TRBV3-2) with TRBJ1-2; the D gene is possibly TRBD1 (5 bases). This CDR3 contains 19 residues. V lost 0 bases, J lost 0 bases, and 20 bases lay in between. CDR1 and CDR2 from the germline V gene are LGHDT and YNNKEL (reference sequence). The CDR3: CASSQDNNNRGPSNYGYTF. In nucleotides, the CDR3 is TGTGCCAGCAGCCAAGATAATAATAATAGGGGCCCCTCTAACTATGGCTACACCTTC.

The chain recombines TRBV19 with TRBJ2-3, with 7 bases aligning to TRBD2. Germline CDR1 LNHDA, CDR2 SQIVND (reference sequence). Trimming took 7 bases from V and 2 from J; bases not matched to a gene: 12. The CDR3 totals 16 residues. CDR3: CASTYGEGTATDTQYF. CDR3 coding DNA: TGTGCCAGTACCTACGGGGAGGGGACCGCCACAGATACGCAGTATTTT.